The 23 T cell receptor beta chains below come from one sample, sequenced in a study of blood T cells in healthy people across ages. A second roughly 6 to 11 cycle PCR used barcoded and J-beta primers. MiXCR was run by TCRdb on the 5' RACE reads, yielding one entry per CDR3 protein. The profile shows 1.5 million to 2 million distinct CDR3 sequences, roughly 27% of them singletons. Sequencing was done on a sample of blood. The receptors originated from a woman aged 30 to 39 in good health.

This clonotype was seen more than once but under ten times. CDR3 coding DNA: TGTGCCAGCAGCAAGGGACAAATCAATGAGCAGTTCTTC. This sequence encodes CASSKGQINEQFF. The chain combines TRBV7-2 with TRBJ2-1; a possible D gene is TRBD1 (6 bases). V was clipped by 5 bases and J by 6 bases, with 11 bases between them. Germline V CDR1 and CDR2: SGHTA, FQGNSA. This CDR3 contains 13 residues.

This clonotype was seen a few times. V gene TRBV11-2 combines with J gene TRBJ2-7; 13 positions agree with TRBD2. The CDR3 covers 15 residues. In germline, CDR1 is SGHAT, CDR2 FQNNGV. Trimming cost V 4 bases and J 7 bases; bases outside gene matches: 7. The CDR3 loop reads CASSSRLAGGAEQYF. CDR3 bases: TGTGCCAGCAGCTCCAGACTAGCGGGGGGCGCTGAGCAGTACTTC.

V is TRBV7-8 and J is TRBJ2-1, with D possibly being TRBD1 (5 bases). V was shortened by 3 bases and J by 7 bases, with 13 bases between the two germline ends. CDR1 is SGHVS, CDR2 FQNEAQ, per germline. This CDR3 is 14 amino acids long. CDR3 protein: CASSLGLNRNEQFF. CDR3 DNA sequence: TGTGCCAGCAGCTTGGGGCTGAACCGGAATGAGCAGTTCTTC.

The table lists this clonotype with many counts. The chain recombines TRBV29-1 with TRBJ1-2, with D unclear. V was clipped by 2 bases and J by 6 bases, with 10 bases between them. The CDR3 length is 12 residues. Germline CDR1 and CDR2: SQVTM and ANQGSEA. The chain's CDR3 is CSVELTGDGYTF. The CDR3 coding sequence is TGCAGCGTTGAACTAACTGGGGATGGCTACACCTTC.

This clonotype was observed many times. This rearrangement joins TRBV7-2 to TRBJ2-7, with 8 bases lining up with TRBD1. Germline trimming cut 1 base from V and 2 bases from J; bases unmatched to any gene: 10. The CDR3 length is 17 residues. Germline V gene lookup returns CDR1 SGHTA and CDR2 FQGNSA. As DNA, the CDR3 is TGTGCCAGCAGCTTAGGAGACAGGGGTTTCGGAGCCTACGAGCAGTACTTC. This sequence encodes CASSLGDRGFGAYEQYF.

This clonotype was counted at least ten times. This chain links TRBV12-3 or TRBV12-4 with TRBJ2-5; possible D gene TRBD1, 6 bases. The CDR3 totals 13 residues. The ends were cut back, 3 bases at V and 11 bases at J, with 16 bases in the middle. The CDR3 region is CASSFTLSGEQYF. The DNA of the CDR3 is TGTGCCAGCAGTTTCACTCTTTCAGGGGAGCAGTACTTC.

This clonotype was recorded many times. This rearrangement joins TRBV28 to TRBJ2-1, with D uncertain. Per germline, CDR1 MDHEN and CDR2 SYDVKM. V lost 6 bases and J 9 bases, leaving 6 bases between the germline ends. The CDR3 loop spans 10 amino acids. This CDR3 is CASRRAEQFF. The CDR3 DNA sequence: TGTGCCAGCAGGAGAGCTGAGCAGTTCTTC. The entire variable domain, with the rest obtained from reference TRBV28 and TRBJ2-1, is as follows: DVKVTQSSRYLVKRTGEKVFLECVQDMDHENMFWYRQDPGLGLRLIYFSYDVKMKEKGDIPEGYSVSREKKERFSLILESASTNQTSMYLCASRRAEQFFGPGTRLTVL.

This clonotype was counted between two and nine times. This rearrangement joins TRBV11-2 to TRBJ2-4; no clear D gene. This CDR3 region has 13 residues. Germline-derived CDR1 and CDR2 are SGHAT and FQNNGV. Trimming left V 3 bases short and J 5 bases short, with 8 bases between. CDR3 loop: CASSLVVENIQYF. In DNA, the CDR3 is TGTGCCAGCAGCTTGGTCGTGGAAAACATTCAGTACTTC.

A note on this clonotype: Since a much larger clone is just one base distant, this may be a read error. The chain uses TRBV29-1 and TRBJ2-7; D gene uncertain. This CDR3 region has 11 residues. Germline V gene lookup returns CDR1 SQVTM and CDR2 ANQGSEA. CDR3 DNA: TGCGGCGTTGGAGCAACCTGGGCCTCGTACTTC. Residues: CGVGATWASYF.

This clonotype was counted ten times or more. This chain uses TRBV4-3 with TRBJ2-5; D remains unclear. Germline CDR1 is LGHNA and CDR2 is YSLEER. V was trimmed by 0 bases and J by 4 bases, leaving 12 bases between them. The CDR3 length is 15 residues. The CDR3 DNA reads TGCGCCAGCAGCCAAGAACCCGGCACTCGAGAGACCCAGTACTTC. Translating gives CASSQEPGTRETQYF.

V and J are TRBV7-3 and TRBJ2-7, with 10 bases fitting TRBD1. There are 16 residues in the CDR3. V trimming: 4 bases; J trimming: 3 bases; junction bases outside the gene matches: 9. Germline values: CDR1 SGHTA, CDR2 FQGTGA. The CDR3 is CASSSLTRDRGYEQYV. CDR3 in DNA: TGTGCCAGCAGCTCCCTGACGCGGGACAGGGGCTACGAGCAGTACGTC.

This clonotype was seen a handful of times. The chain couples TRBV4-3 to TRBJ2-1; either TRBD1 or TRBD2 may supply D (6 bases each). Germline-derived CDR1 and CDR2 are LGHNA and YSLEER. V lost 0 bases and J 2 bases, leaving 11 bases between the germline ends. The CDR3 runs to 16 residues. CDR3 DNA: TGCGCCAGCAGCCAAGATGAGGGGGGTGCCTACAATGAGCAGTTCTTC. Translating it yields CASSQDEGGAYNEQFF.

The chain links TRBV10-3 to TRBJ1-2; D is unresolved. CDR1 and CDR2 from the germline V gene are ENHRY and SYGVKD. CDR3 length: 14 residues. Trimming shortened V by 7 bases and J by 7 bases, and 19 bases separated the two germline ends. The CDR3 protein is CAITRTGRGGGYTF. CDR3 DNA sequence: TGTGCCATCACCCGGACGGGTAGAGGTGGTGGCTACACCTTC.

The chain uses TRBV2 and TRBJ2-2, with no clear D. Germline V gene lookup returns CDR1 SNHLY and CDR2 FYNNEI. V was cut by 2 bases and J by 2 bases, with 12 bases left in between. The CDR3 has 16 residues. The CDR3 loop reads CASSESRWLNTGELFF. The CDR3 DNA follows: TGTGCCAGCAGTGAATCACGGTGGTTAAACACCGGGGAGCTGTTTTTT. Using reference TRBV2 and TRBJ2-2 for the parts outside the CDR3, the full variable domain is EPEVTQTPSHQVTQMGQEVILRCVPISNHLYFYWYRQILGQKVEFLVSFYNNEISEKSEIFDDQFSVERPDGSNFTLKIRSTKLEDSAMYFCASSESRWLNTGELFFGEGSRLTVL.

The chain's CDR3 is CAISEFRAGLFSEETQYF. The DNA of the CDR3 is TGTGCCATCAGTGAATTCCGGGCAGGGTTGTTCTCGGAGGAGACCCAGTACTTC. This sequence joins TRBV10-3 and TRBJ2-5, with D maybe TRBD1 (5 bases). This CDR3 is built from 18 residues. Germline loops: CDR1 ENHRY, CDR2 SYGVKD. V lost 3 bases to trimming and J lost 5 bases, with 25 bases between them.

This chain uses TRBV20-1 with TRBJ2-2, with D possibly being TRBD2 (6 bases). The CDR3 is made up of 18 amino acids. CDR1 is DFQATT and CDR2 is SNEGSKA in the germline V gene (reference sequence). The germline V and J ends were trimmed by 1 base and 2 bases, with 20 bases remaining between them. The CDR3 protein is CSARGEEISGLNTGELFF. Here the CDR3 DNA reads TGCAGTGCTAGAGGTGAGGAGATTAGCGGCCTCAACACCGGGGAGCTGTTTTTT.

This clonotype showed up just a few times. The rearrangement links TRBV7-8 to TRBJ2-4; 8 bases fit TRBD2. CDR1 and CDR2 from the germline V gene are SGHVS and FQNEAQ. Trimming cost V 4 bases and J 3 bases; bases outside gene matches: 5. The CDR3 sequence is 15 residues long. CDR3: CASSSVAGFKNIQYF. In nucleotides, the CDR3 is TGTGCCAGCAGCTCCGTAGCGGGATTCAAAAACATTCAGTACTTC.

The CDR3 DNA sequence: TGCGCCAGCAGCCTCCACAGGGTCTACACCTTC. It codes for CASSLHRVYTF. The gene calls are TRBV4-1 and TRBJ1-2; maybe TRBD1 (6 bases). Trimming pared 4 bases from V and 10 bases from J, leaving 10 bases between. This CDR3 contains 11 residues. The V gene's germline CDR1 is MGHRA and CDR2 YSYEKL.

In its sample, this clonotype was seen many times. The CDR3 here is CASTPGTPTGDEQFF. The DNA of the CDR3 is TGTGCCAGTACCCCCGGGACTCCGACGGGCGATGAGCAGTTCTTC. V is TRBV7-6 and J is TRBJ2-1, with D possibly TRBD2 on 6 matching bases. This CDR3 contains 15 residues. Trimming removed 9 bases at V and 8 bases at J, with 23 bases between. CDR1 SGHVS and CDR2 FNYEAQ come from the germline V gene.

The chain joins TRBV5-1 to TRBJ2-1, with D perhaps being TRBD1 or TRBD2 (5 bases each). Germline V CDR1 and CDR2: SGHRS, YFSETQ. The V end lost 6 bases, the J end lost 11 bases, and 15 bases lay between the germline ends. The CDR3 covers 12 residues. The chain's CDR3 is CASNLNQGQQFF. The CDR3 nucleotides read TGCGCCAGCAACCTAAACCAGGGACAGCAGTTCTTC.

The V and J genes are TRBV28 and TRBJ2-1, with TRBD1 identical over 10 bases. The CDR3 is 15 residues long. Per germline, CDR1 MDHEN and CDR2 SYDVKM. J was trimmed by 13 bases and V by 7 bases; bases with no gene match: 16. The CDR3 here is CASIRRQGASFDQFF. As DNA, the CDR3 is TGTGCCAGCATCCGGCGACAGGGGGCCTCTTTCGACCAGTTCTTC. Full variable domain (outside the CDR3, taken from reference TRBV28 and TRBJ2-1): DVKVTQSSRYLVKRTGEKVFLECVQDMDHENMFWYRQDPGLGLRLIYFSYDVKMKEKGDIPEGYSVSREKKERFSLILESASTNQTSMYLCASIRRQGASFDQFFGPGTRLTVL.

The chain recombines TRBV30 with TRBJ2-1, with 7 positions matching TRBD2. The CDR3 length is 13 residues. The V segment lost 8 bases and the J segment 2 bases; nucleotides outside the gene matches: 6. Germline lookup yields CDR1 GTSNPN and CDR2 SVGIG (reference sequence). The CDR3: CALKRGPYNEQFF. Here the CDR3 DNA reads TGTGCCCTTAAGCGGGGACCCTACAATGAGCAGTTCTTC.

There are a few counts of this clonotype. The CDR3 coding sequence is TGCGCCAGCAAGGGCACCTACCCAGGGGACGAGCAGTACTTC. Translating it yields CASKGTYPGDEQYF. This rearrangement joins TRBV5-1 to TRBJ2-1; perhaps TRBD1 as D (6 bases). TRBJ2-7 explains the end of the DNA better; the J call may be wrong. The CDR3 has 14 amino acids. Germline lookup yields CDR1 SGHRS and CDR2 YFSETQ.